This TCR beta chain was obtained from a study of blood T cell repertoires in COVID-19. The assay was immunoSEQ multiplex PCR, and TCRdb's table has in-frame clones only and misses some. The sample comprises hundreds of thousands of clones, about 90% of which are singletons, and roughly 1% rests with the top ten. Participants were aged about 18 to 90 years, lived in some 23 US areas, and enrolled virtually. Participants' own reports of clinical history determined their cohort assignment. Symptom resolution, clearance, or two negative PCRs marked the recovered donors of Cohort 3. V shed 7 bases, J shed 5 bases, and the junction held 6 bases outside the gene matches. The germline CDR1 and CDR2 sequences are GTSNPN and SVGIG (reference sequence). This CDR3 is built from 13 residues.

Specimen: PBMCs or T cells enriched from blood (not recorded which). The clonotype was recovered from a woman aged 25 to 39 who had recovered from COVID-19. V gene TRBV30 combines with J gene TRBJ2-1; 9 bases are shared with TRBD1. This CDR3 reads CASPGQGNNEQFF. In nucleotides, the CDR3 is TGTGCCTCCCCCGGACAGGGGAACAATGAGCAGTTCTTC. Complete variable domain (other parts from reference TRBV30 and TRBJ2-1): SQTIHQWPATLVQPVGSPLSLECTVEGTSNPNLYWYRQAAGRGLQLLFYSVGIGQISSEVPQNLSASRPQDRQFILSSKKLLLSDSGFYLCASPGQGNNEQFFGPGTRLTVL.